One and the same sample provided the 20 T cell receptor beta chains below, sequenced in a study of pediatric ulcerative colitis. The repertoire was sequenced with immunoSEQ multiplex PCR; TCRdb's copy has only in-frame clones and lacks some. The table shows 44,000 or so clones, with around 81% occurring only once. The rectum was sampled with one to two pinch biopsies at colonoscopy. What was sequenced was gut tissue. Receptors were obtained from a girl between 10 and 17 years old with moderate ulcerative colitis.

This clone was observed once. The V and J genes are TRBV9 and TRBJ2-1, with D tentatively TRBD1 (5 bases). V was shortened by 0 bases and J by 0 bases, with 10 bases between the two germline ends. CDR1 is SGDLS and CDR2 is YYNGEE in the germline V gene. The CDR3 contains 16 residues. CDR3 sequence (DNA): TGTGCCAGCAGCGTAGAGACAGTTTTCTCCTACAATGAGCAGTTCTTC. It encodes CASSVETVFSYNEQFF.

Remarks on this clone: The same CDR3 is also encoded by other DNA sequences in this sample. The chain couples TRBV5-6 to TRBJ2-7; TRBD1 matches 10 bases. The CDR3 sequence is 15 residues long. With V trimmed by 4 bases and J by 4 bases, 8 bases remained unmatched. Per the germline V gene, CDR1 is SGHDT and CDR2 is YYEEEE. The CDR3 nucleotides read TGTGCCAGCAGCCAAGGGACAGGGGTATTGTACGAGCAGTACTTC. It is translated as CASSQGTGVLYEQYF.

This clone was observed a single time. The V gene is TRBV7-9, the J gene TRBJ2-1, with no clear D. Deletions cut 0 bases from V and 4 bases from J, with 10 bases between. This CDR3 is 15 amino acids long. Per germline, CDR1 SEHNR and CDR2 FQNEAQ (reference sequence). The CDR3 spells CASSLAVLEYNEQFF. The CDR3, as DNA: TGTGCCAGCAGCTTAGCTGTCCTAGAGTACAATGAGCAGTTCTTC.

The chain is built from TRBV18 and TRBJ2-7; D may be TRBD2 (5 bases). The CDR3 spans 14 residues. V was clipped by 4 bases and J by 6 bases, with 16 bases between them. Germline CDR1 is KGHSH and CDR2 is LQKENI. CDR3 region: CASSLDPRGGEQYF. CDR3 bases: TGTGCCAGCTCACTCGATCCCCGGGGTGGCGAGCAGTACTTC.

The V gene is TRBV5-4, the J gene TRBJ2-5; 16 bases line up with TRBD2. The CDR3 spans 17 residues. Per the germline V gene, CDR1 is SGHNT and CDR2 is YYREEE (reference sequence). J was trimmed by 5 bases and V by 4 bases; bases with no gene match: 8. The CDR3 bases are TGTGCCAGCAGCCCCGGGACTAGCGGGGGGGCGCGCGAGACCCAGTACTTC. This translates into CASSPGTSGGARETQYF.

This chain connects TRBV18 to TRBJ1-5; D remains ambiguous. Germline CDR1 and CDR2: KGHSH and LQKENI. This CDR3 has 13 amino acids. Trimming took off 2 bases at V and 7 bases at J, with 9 bases between the two ends. The CDR3 here is CASSPVERQPQHF. CDR3 DNA: TGTGCCAGCTCACCAGTGGAGAGGCAGCCCCAGCATTTT.

The V gene is TRBV5-1, the J gene TRBJ2-2; D could derive from TRBD1 or TRBD2 (6 bases each). V was pared by 4 bases and J by 0 bases, with 19 bases between. The length of the CDR3 is 18 residues. Germline CDR1 reads SGHRS; CDR2 reads YFSETQ. CDR3 loop: CASSTSGAGAANTGELFF. The CDR3 nucleotides read TGCGCCAGCAGCACCTCGGGAGCAGGGGCAGCGAACACCGGGGAGCTGTTTTTT.

This chain uses TRBV5-1 with TRBJ2-6; no reliable D call. V lost 0 bases to trimming and J lost 4 bases, with 5 bases between them. CDR1 is SGHRS and CDR2 is YFSETQ in the germline V gene. The CDR3 spans 14 residues. The CDR3 DNA follows: TGCGCCAGCAGCTTGGTTGCCGGGGCCAACGTCCTGACTTTC. This sequence encodes CASSLVAGANVLTF.

J is TRBJ2-7 and V is TRBV5-1; 13 nucleotides align to TRBD2. From germline, CDR1 is SGHRS and CDR2 YFSETQ. This CDR3 comprises 18 residues. The trim removed 0 bases at V and 4 bases at J, leaving 10 bases unmatched. The CDR3 nucleotides are TGCGCCAGCAGCTTGGGGGCCGGACTAGCGGGAGTTAGTTACGAGCAGTACTTC. Protein sequence: CASSLGAGLAGVSYEQYF. The whole variable domain, filled in from reference TRBV5-1 and TRBJ2-7, reads KAGVTQTPRYLIKTRGQQVTLSCSPISGHRSVSWYQQTPGQGLQFLFEYFSETQRNKGNFPGRFSGRQFSNSRSEMNVSTLELGDSALYLCASSLGAGLAGVSYEQYFGPGTRLTVT.

This sequence joins TRBV4-2 and TRBJ1-4; 10 bases map to TRBD1. The CDR3 is 17 amino acids. Germline V CDR1 and CDR2: LGHNA, YNFKEQ. With V trimmed by 0 bases and J by 8 bases, 9 bases remained unmatched. The CDR3 is CASSQDIGTGEGEKLFF. The CDR3 bases are TGTGCCAGCAGCCAAGATATCGGGACAGGGGAGGGAGAAAAACTGTTTTTT.

This clone was picked up a small number of times. The rearrangement links TRBV9 to TRBJ2-7, with 7 bases lining up with TRBD2. Unmatched junction bases numbered 15, after V lost 4 bases and J lost 2 bases. The CDR3 is made up of 17 amino acids. Germline CDR1 and CDR2: SGDLS and YYNGEE. The CDR3 nucleotides are TGTGCCAGCAGCCTATCTGAAGCGACTAGCAGACCCTACGAGCAGTACTTC. Translated: CASSLSEATSRPYEQYF.

By share, this clone counts as medium-sized (0.01 to 0.1%). This chain uses TRBV5-4 with TRBJ2-5; the D is unclear. Trimming removed 2 bases at V and 2 bases at J, with 7 bases between. Germline CDR1 is SGHNT and CDR2 is YYREEE (reference sequence). This CDR3 comprises 13 residues. The CDR3 coding sequence is TGTGCCAGCAGCTTTGGGCAGCAAGAGACCCAGTACTTC. Translating it yields CASSFGQQETQYF.

The rearrangement joins TRBV5-6 to TRBJ1-1, with TRBD1 matching 7 bases. Germline V gene data show CDR1 as SGHDT and CDR2 as YYEEEE. The CDR3 runs to 14 residues. With V trimmed by 0 bases and J by 6 bases, 5 bases remained unmatched. CDR3 nucleotide sequence: TGTGCCAGCAGCTTGGGACAGGGTACGGCTGAAGCTTTCTTT. It translates to CASSLGQGTAEAFF.

This clone has only a few counts. V is TRBV5-1 and J is TRBJ1-4, with a weak D call TRBD1 (6 bases). Between the trimmed V and J ends, which lost 3 bases and 7 bases, there was a span of 10 bases. The germline V gene has CDR1 SGHRS and CDR2 YFSETQ. The CDR3 covers 13 residues. In DNA, the CDR3 is TGCGCCAGCAGCTCGGGACACATTGAAAAACTGTTTTTT. Translated: CASSSGHIEKLFF.

The J gene is TRBJ2-7, the V gene TRBV6-4; perhaps D is TRBD1 or TRBD2 (6 bases each). V was trimmed by 11 bases and J by 2 bases, leaving 22 bases between them. This CDR3 has 15 amino acids. CDR1 is MRHNA and CDR2 is SNTAGT in the germline V gene. CDR3 residues: CADPRRGTSPYEQYF. For the CDR3, the DNA is TGTGCCGACCCTCGGAGGGGGACTTCACCCTACGAGCAGTACTTC.

The V gene is TRBV4-1, the J gene TRBJ2-1; D is undetermined. In germline, CDR1 is MGHRA, CDR2 YSYEKL. The V end was cut by 4 bases, the J end by 7 bases, with 20 bases between. This CDR3 comprises 16 residues. CDR3 nucleotide sequence: TGCGCCAGCAGCCCCGTCCCGCCCGGCTACGGAAATGAGCAGTTCTTC. Its protein product is CASSPVPPGYGNEQFF.

V usage is TRBV25-1 and J usage is TRBJ2-7; D unclear. V lost 1 base and J 2 bases, leaving 3 bases between the germline ends. CDR3 length equals 12 residues. CDR1 is MGHDK, CDR2 SYGVNS, per germline. The DNA for the CDR3 is TGTGCCAGCAGTGAATGGACCTACGAGCAGTACTTC. This codes for CASSEWTYEQYF.

V and J are TRBV4-1 and TRBJ2-7, with no clear D. V lost 2 bases and J 1 base, leaving 18 bases between the germline ends. The CDR3 is made up of 17 amino acids. Germline loops: CDR1 MGHRA, CDR2 YSYEKL. CDR3 nucleotide sequence: TGCGCCAGCAGCCAACTTGCCGGGCCGCTGGGGTCCTACGAGCAGTACTTC. It codes for CASSQLAGPLGSYEQYF.

The CDR3 sequence: CASKTTGTNTEAFF. The CDR3 bases are TGTGCCAGCAAGACGACAGGGACGAACACTGAAGCTTTCTTT. The chain joins TRBV6-1 to TRBJ1-1; 7 bases match TRBD1. This CDR3 has 14 residues. Germline V gives CDR1 MNHNS, CDR2 SASEGT. With 7 bases clipped from V and 1 base from J, the junction kept 6 bases outside the gene matches.

This clone was detected only a few times. V gene TRBV4-2 combines with J gene TRBJ2-7; no definite D call. The CDR3 length is 16 residues. CDR1 is LGHNA, CDR2 YNFKEQ, per germline. Trimming shortened V by 0 bases and J by 3 bases, and 15 bases separated the two germline ends. CDR3 DNA sequence: TGTGCCAGCAGCCAAGAGGTTCAGGTAGGTATCTACGAGCAGTACTTC. This sequence encodes CASSQEVQVGIYEQYF.